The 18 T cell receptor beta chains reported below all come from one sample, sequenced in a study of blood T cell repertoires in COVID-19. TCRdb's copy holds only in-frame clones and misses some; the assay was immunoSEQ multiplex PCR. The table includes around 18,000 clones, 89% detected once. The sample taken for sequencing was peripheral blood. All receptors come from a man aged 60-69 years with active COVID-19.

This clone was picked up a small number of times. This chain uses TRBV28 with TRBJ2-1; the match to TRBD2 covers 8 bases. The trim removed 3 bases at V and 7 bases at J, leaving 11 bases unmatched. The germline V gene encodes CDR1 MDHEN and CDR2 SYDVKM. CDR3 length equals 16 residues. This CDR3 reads CASSFTPGSGENEQFF. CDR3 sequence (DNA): TGTGCCAGCAGTTTCACACCCGGTAGCGGGGAAAATGAGCAGTTCTTC.

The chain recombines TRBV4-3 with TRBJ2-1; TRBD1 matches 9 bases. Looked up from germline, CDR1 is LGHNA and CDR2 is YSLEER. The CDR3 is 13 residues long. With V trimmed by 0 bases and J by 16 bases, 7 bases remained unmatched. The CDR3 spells CASSQDQGTGPFF. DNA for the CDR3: TGCGCCAGCAGCCAAGATCAGGGGACAGGGCCCTTCTTC.

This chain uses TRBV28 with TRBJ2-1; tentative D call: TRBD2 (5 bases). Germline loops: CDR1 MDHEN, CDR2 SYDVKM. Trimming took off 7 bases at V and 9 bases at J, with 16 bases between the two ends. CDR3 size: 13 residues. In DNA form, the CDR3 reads TGTGCCAGCATCCAAGGGTTCCGGGGTGAGCAGTTCTTC. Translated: CASIQGFRGEQFF.

CDR3 amino acids: CASSPRDRGPYNEQFF. In DNA, the CDR3 is TGTGCCAGCAGCCCAAGGGACAGGGGACCCTACAATGAGCAGTTCTTC. The chain links TRBV5-6 to TRBJ2-1, with TRBD1 identical over 10 bases. Germline assignment: CDR1 SGHDT and CDR2 YYEEEE. This CDR3 comprises 16 residues. The junction had 6 bases not matched to a gene; V was cut back by 4 bases and J by 2 bases.

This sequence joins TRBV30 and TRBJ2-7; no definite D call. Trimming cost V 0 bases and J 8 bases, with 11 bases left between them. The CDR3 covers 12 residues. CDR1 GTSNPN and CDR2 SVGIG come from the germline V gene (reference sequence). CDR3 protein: CAWSVYSEQQYF. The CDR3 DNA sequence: TGTGCCTGGAGTGTATACTCGGAGCAGCAGTACTTC.

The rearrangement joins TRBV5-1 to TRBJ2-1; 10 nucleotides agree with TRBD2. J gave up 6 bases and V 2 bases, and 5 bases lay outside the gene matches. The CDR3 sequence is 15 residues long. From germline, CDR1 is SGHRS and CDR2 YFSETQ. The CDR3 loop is CASSFVLAGSNEQFF. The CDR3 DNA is TGCGCCAGCAGCTTCGTACTAGCGGGGAGCAATGAGCAGTTCTTC.

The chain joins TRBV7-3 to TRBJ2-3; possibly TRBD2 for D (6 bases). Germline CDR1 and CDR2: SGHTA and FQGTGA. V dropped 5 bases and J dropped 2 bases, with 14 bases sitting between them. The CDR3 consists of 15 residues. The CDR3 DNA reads TGTGCCAGCAGCCCTGGAGCGGGCCTCACAGATACGCAGTATTTT. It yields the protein CASSPGAGLTDTQYF.

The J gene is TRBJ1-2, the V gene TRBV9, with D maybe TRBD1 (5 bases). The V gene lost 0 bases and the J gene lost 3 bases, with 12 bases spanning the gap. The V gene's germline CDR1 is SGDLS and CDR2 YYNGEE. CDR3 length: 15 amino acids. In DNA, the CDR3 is TGTGCCAGCAGCGTAGCGGGCGGGGGGGACTATGGCTACACCTTC. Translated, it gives CASSVAGGGDYGYTF.

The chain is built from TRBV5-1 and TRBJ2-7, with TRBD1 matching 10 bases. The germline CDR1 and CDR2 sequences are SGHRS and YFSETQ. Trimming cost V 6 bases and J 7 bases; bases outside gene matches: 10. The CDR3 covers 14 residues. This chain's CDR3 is CASTADRGWQEQYF. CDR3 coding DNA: TGCGCCAGCACCGCGGACAGGGGGTGGCAAGAGCAGTACTTC.

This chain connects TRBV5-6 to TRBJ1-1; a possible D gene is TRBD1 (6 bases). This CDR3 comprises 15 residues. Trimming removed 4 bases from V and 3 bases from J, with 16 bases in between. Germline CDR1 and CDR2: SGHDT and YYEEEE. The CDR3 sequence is CASSIPQGSHTEAFF. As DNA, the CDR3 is TGTGCCAGCAGCATACCACAGGGCTCCCACACTGAAGCTTTCTTT.

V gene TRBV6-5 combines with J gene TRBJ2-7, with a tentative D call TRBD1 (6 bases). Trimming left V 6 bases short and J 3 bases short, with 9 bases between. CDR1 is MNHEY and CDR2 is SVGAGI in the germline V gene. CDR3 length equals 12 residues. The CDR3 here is CASRGDNYEQYF. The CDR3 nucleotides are TGTGCCAGCAGGGGGGACAACTACGAGCAGTACTTC.

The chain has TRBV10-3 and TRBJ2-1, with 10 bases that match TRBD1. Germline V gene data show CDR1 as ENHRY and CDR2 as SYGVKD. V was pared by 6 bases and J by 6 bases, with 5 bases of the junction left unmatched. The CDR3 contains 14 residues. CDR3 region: CAIRRDRGFNEQFF. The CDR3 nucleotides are TGTGCCATCAGGAGGGACAGGGGTTTCAATGAGCAGTTCTTC.

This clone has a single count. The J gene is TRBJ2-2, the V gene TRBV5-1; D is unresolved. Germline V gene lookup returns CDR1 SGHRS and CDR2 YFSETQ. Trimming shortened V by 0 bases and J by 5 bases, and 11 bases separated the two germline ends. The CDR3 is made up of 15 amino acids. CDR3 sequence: CASSLATQKTGELFF. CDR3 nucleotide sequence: TGCGCCAGCAGCTTGGCCACCCAGAAGACCGGGGAGCTGTTTTTT.

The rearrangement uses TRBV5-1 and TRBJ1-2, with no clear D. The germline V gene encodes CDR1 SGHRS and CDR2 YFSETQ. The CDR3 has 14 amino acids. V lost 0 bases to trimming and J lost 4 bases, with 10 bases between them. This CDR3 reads CASSLEEVGYGYTF. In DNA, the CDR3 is TGCGCCAGCAGCTTGGAAGAGGTGGGCTATGGCTACACCTTC.

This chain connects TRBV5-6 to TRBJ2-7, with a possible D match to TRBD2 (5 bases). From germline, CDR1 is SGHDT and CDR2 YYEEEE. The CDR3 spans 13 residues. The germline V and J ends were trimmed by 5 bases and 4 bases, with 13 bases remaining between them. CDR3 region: CASRRSPGYEQYF. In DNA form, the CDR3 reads TGTGCCAGCAGACGTTCACCGGGATACGAGCAGTACTTC.

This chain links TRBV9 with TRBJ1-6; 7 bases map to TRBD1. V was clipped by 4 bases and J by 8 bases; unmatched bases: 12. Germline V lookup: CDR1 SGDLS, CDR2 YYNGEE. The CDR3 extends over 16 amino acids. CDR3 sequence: CASSPTLTGMDSPLHF. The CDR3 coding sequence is TGTGCCAGCAGCCCAACTCTGACAGGGATGGATTCACCCCTCCACTTT.

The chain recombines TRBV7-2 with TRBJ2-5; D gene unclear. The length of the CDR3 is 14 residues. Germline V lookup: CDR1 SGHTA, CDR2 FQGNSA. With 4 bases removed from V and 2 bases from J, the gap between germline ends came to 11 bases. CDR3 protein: CASSSLPIQETQYF. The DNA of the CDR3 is TGTGCCAGCAGCTCGCTACCCATTCAAGAGACCCAGTACTTC.

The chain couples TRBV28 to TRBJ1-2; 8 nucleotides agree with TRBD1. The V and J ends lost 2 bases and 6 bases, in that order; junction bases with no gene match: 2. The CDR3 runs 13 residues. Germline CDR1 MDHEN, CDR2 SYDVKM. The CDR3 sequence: CASSLPRGHGYTF. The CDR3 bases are TGTGCCAGCAGTTTACCCAGGGGGCATGGCTACACCTTC.